These 32 T cell receptor beta chains came from one sample sequenced in a study of blood T cell repertoires in COVID-19. Libraries were prepared by immunoSEQ multiplex PCR; TCRdb keeps only in-frame clonotypes and omits some of them. Of over 120,000 clones listed, 86% were seen once; the top ten hold approximately 4.5%. Input material: PBMCs or T cells enriched from blood (not recorded which). These receptor sequences come from a man aged 50 or older who had recovered from COVID-19.

This chain uses TRBV19 with TRBJ2-4, with TRBD1 matching over 8 bases. V gave up 4 bases and J gave up 9 bases; unmatched junction bases: 11. The CDR3 covers 15 residues. Germline V gives CDR1 LNHDA, CDR2 SQIVND (reference sequence). This chain's CDR3 is CASSTPTGGTAIQYF. The DNA for the CDR3 is TGTGCCAGTAGTACCCCCACAGGGGGAACGGCCATTCAGTACTTC.

The rearrangement links TRBV2 to TRBJ1-4; D unclear. The CDR3 is 12 residues long. The V gene's germline CDR1 is SNHLY and CDR2 FYNNEI. Trimming removed 7 bases at V and 7 bases at J, with 10 bases between. The CDR3 nucleotides are TGTGCCAGCAACGGGTATGGTGAAAAACTGTTTTTT. Amino acid sequence: CASNGYGEKLFF.

This clone was seen more than once but under ten times. The chain joins TRBV18 to TRBJ1-4; 8 positions match TRBD1. The germline V gene encodes CDR1 KGHSH and CDR2 LQKENI. The CDR3 covers 15 residues. After removal of 2 bases from V and 6 bases from J, the junction contained 5 bases not matched to a gene. CDR3 sequence (DNA): TGTGCCAGCTCACCAAGCCGGGACAGGCATGAAAAACTGTTTTTT. Amino acids: CASSPSRDRHEKLFF.

In regard to this clone: Other DNA sequences in this specimen translate into the identical CDR3. The chain joins TRBV28 to TRBJ1-3; tentatively, D is TRBD1 (5 bases). V was trimmed by 5 bases and J by 4 bases, leaving 15 bases between them. The CDR3 extends over 15 amino acids. Germline V gene sequence: CDR1 MDHEN, CDR2 SYDVKM. The DNA for the CDR3 is TGTGCCAGCAGTCCCGGGGGTGCGAGAGGAAACACCATATATTTT. This encodes CASSPGGARGNTIYF.

This sequence joins TRBV7-3 and TRBJ1-6; D possibly corresponds to TRBD1 (6 bases). CDR3 length: 15 amino acids. V lost 2 bases to trimming and J lost 7 bases, with 12 bases between them. Germline V gives CDR1 SGHTA, CDR2 FQGTGA. CDR3 DNA sequence: TGTGCCAGCAGCTTAGAAGGGGGTCGCAATTCACCCCTCCACTTT. Translated, it gives CASSLEGGRNSPLHF. The whole variable domain, remainder taken from reference TRBV7-3 and TRBJ1-6, is GAGVSQTPSNKVTEKGKYVELRCDPISGHTALYWYRQSLGQGPEFLIYFQGTGAADDSGLPNDRFFAVRPEGSVSTLKIQRTERGDSAVYLCASSLEGGRNSPLHFGNGTRLTVT.

The V gene is TRBV7-9, the J gene TRBJ1-1, with D perhaps TRBD1 (6 bases). Germline V CDR1 and CDR2: SEHNR, FQNEAQ (reference sequence). The CDR3 length is 11 residues. The germline V and J ends were trimmed by 5 bases and 8 bases, with 9 bases remaining between them. The CDR3 protein is CASSLQGEAFF. CDR3 coding DNA: TGTGCCAGCAGCCTACAGGGAGAAGCTTTCTTT.

The chain couples TRBV28 to TRBJ2-7; TRBD1 aligns across 9 bases. CDR3 length: 16 amino acids. Unmatched junction bases numbered 8, after V lost 3 bases and J lost 2 bases. The germline V gene has CDR1 MDHEN and CDR2 SYDVKM. Here the CDR3 reads CASSFPSGTGTYEQYF. The DNA for the CDR3 is TGTGCCAGCAGTTTTCCCTCCGGGACAGGGACCTACGAGCAGTACTTC.

The chain recombines TRBV19 with TRBJ2-2, with TRBD2 as a possible D gene (5 bases). CDR1 and CDR2 from the germline V gene are LNHDA and SQIVND (reference sequence). Deletions cut 1 base from V and 10 bases from J, with 19 bases between. This CDR3 comprises 16 residues. This CDR3 is CASSIAPGWQMAELFF. The CDR3 DNA follows: TGTGCCAGTAGTATAGCGCCGGGATGGCAAATGGCGGAGCTGTTTTTT.

This clone was recorded only once. The sample contains more than one DNA sequence encoding this CDR3. The V call is TRBV5-1, the J call TRBJ1-1; 8 bases fit TRBD1. The ends lost 2 bases at V and 1 base at J; junction bases unmatched: 1. Germline V CDR1 and CDR2: SGHRS, YFSETQ. There are 14 residues in the CDR3. The CDR3 reads CASSLDRGNTEAFF. For the CDR3, the DNA is TGCGCCAGCAGCTTAGACAGGGGGAACACTGAAGCTTTCTTT.

The CDR3 region has the DNA TGTGCCAGCAGTTACTCCGGGACAGGGGCGCCTTTGAATCAGCCCCAGCATTTT. Its translation: CASSYSGTGAPLNQPQHF. This chain joins TRBV6-2 or TRBV6-3 and TRBJ1-5, with 10 bases lining up with TRBD1. CDR3 size: 18 residues. In germline, CDR1 is MNHEY, CDR2 SVGEGT. Germline trimming cut 0 bases from V and 4 bases from J; bases unmatched to any gene: 9.

The chain is built from TRBV9 and TRBJ2-3; 7 bases agree with TRBD2. V shed 0 bases and J 2 bases; nucleotides not matched to a gene: 6. The CDR3 runs to 16 residues. Germline V gives CDR1 SGDLS, CDR2 YYNGEE. CDR3 DNA sequence: TGTGCCAGCAGCGTAGAAGCGGGGCGAAACACAGATACGCAGTATTTT. Its protein product is CASSVEAGRNTDTQYF.

V and J are TRBV2 and TRBJ1-5; D unclear. The germline gives CDR1 SNHLY, CDR2 FYNNEI. V was clipped by 3 bases and J by 7 bases, with 10 bases between them. The CDR3 is 13 amino acids. In nucleotides, the CDR3 is TGTGCCAGCAGTGAGCCCGGGAACCAGCCCCAGCATTTT. It is translated as CASSEPGNQPQHF.

The chain carries TRBV13 and TRBJ1-1, with 10 bases matching TRBD1. Germline V gene lookup returns CDR1 PRHDT and CDR2 FYEKMQ (reference sequence). CDR3 length: 15 amino acids. V lost 6 bases and J lost 4; bases outside the gene matches: 8. The CDR3 DNA reads TGTGCCAGCAGTTTTAGACAGGGGGCGGGCACTGAAGCTTTCTTT. It encodes CASSFRQGAGTEAFF.

The V gene is TRBV6-5, the J gene TRBJ2-5, with 7 positions matching TRBD2. The CDR3 totals 16 residues. The J segment lost 4 bases and the V segment lost 2 bases, leaving 10 bases of the junction unmatched. Germline CDR1 and CDR2: MNHEY and SVGAGI. Written as DNA, the CDR3 is TGTGCCAGCAGTTACCGAGTAGGACTAGAGGTAGAGACCCAGTACTTC. Its protein is CASSYRVGLEVETQYF.

The chain uses TRBV27 and TRBJ2-6; 9 positions match TRBD1. Germline V gene lookup returns CDR1 MNHEY and CDR2 SMNVEV (reference sequence). The CDR3 is 17 amino acids. With 5 bases clipped from V and 1 base from J, the junction kept 6 bases outside the gene matches. CDR3 DNA: TGTGCCAGCAGTACAACAGGGGGCACGTCTGGGGCCAACGTCCTGACTTTC. Encoded protein: CASSTTGGTSGANVLTF. The full variable domain, rest sourced from reference TRBV27 and TRBJ2-6, is EAQVTQNPRYLITVTGKKLTVTCSQNMNHEYMSWYRQDPGLGLRQIYYSMNVEVTDKGDVPEGYKVSRKEKRNFPLILESPSPNQTSLYFCASSTTGGTSGANVLTFGAGSRLTVL.

This chain joins TRBV3-1 (or the pseudogene TRBV3-2) and TRBJ1-1; D is ambiguous. Trimming removed 0 bases at V and 1 base at J, with 6 bases between. The germline V gene has CDR1 LGHDT and CDR2 YNNKEL (reference sequence). The CDR3 loop spans 14 amino acids. DNA for the CDR3: TGTGCCAGCAGCCAAGAGTGGCAGAACACTGAAGCTTTCTTT. Residues: CASSQEWQNTEAFF.

V usage is TRBV5-1 and J usage is TRBJ2-2; 8 nucleotides line up with TRBD1. Trimming took 2 bases from V and 1 from J; bases not matched to a gene: 1. The length of the CDR3 is 15 residues. The germline CDR1 and CDR2 sequences are SGHRS and YFSETQ. DNA of the CDR3: TGCGCCAGCAGCTTCGGACAGGGGAACACCGGGGAGCTGTTTTTT. It yields the protein CASSFGQGNTGELFF. The full variable domain, its missing parts supplied by reference TRBV5-1 and TRBJ2-2, is KAGVTQTPRYLIKTRGQQVTLSCSPISGHRSVSWYQQTPGQGLQFLFEYFSETQRNKGNFPGRFSGRQFSNSRSEMNVSTLELGDSALYLCASSFGQGNTGELFFGEGSRLTVL.

The J gene is TRBJ1-6, the V gene TRBV18; no firm D call. Germline values: CDR1 KGHSH, CDR2 LQKENI. V shed 1 base and J shed 6 bases, with 7 bases lying between them. This CDR3 spans 14 amino acids. The CDR3 region is CASSPQETNSPLHF. The CDR3 DNA follows: TGTGCCAGCTCACCACAGGAGACTAATTCACCCCTCCACTTT.

This clone was seen once. V usage is TRBV27 and J usage is TRBJ1-6; 7 positions agree with TRBD1. The CDR3 contains 15 residues. Germline lookup yields CDR1 MNHEY and CDR2 SMNVEV (reference sequence). Trimming cost V 0 bases and J 7 bases; bases outside gene matches: 3. This chain's CDR3 is CASSLSGQPNSPLHF. For the CDR3, the DNA is TGTGCCAGCAGTTTATCGGGACAGCCGAATTCACCCCTCCACTTT.

The chain uses TRBV19 and TRBJ1-5; D is undetermined. The germline V gene has CDR1 LNHDA and CDR2 SQIVND (reference sequence). There are 16 residues in the CDR3. Between the trimmed V and J ends, which lost 3 bases and 2 bases, there was a span of 14 bases. The CDR3 loop is CASSMGVSPGNQPQHF. CDR3 nucleotides: TGTGCCAGTAGTATGGGAGTTTCGCCGGGCAATCAGCCCCAGCATTTT.

This clone was counted only a few times. The gene calls are TRBV28 and TRBJ1-4; 8 bases are shared with TRBD1. The CDR3 totals 18 residues. With 5 bases clipped from V and 0 bases from J, the junction kept 11 bases outside the gene matches. Germline V CDR1 and CDR2: MDHEN, SYDVKM. The CDR3 sequence: CASSQWTGYRPTNEKLFF. The CDR3 bases are TGTGCCAGCAGTCAATGGACAGGGTACCGCCCAACTAATGAAAAACTGTTTTTT.

The chain employs TRBV23-1 and TRBJ2-1; possible D gene TRBD1, 6 bases. TRBV23-1 is given ORF status, its function remaining uncertain. This CDR3 is 14 amino acids long. V shed 2 bases and J shed 7 bases, with 12 bases lying between them. The CDR3 here is CASSQGQRGNEQFF. DNA for the CDR3: TGCGCCAGCAGTCAAGGACAGAGGGGTAATGAGCAGTTCTTC.

This clone was counted once. The genes are TRBV5-1 and TRBJ2-2, with 8 bases lining up with TRBD1. This CDR3 has 19 amino acids. Germline V CDR1 and CDR2: SGHRS, YFSETQ. J was trimmed by 1 base and V by 4 bases; bases with no gene match: 15. The chain's CDR3 is CASSPSGQAFGGNTGELFF. The CDR3 DNA sequence: TGCGCCAGCAGCCCCTCGGGACAGGCTTTCGGAGGGAACACCGGGGAGCTGTTTTTT.

V and J are TRBV21-1 and TRBJ2-4; the D segment call TRBD2 is taken from the table without a DNA check. TRBV21-1 has pseudogene status. The CDR3 runs 17 residues. CDR3 loop: CASSVQGAGTLINIQYF. CDR3 in DNA: TGTGCCAGCAGCGTCCAAGGGGCCGGGACTCTGATAAACATTCAGTACTTC.

The chain combines TRBV9 with TRBJ1-1; no reliable D call. Trimming stripped 7 bases from V and 0 bases from J, with 7 bases between. Germline V gene sequence: CDR1 SGDLS, CDR2 YYNGEE. The CDR3 length is 12 residues. CDR3 sequence: CASGQMNTEAFF. CDR3 sequence (DNA): TGTGCCAGCGGGCAGATGAACACTGAAGCTTTCTTT.

The chain carries TRBV15 and TRBJ1-1; possible D gene TRBD1, 5 bases. V lost 5 bases, J lost 1 base, and 17 bases lay in between. The CDR3 extends over 16 amino acids. Germline values: CDR1 LNHNV, CDR2 YYDKDF (reference sequence). CDR3 in amino acids: CATSPQDGGGNTEAFF. DNA of the CDR3: TGTGCCACCAGCCCCCAGGACGGGGGAGGGAACACTGAAGCTTTCTTT.

The rearrangement uses TRBV19 and TRBJ2-7; TRBD2 agrees at 13 bases. With 7 bases clipped from V and 6 bases from J, the junction kept 9 bases outside the gene matches. Germline CDR1 reads LNHDA; CDR2 reads SQIVND (reference sequence). The CDR3 consists of 15 residues. The CDR3 DNA reads TGTGCCAGTACCCCGGGCGGACTAGCGGGAGCCGAGCAGTACTTC. This gives the protein CASTPGGLAGAEQYF.

The gene calls are TRBV5-1 and TRBJ1-3; tentative D call: TRBD1 (5 bases). The CDR3 contains 14 residues. The ends were cut back, 4 bases at V and 0 bases at J, with 8 bases in the middle. Germline V gives CDR1 SGHRS, CDR2 YFSETQ. The CDR3 sequence is CASSTDSSGNTIYF. DNA of the CDR3: TGCGCCAGCAGCACCGACAGCTCTGGAAACACCATATATTTT.

The gene calls are TRBV3-1 (or the pseudogene TRBV3-2) and TRBJ1-2; a weak D match, TRBD1 (6 bases). CDR3 size: 13 residues. The germline V and J ends were trimmed by 5 bases and 8 bases, with 15 bases remaining between them. Germline CDR1 LGHDT, CDR2 YNNKEL (reference sequence). The CDR3 sequence: CASSDQGLDGYTF. The CDR3 DNA follows: TGTGCCAGCAGCGACCAGGGGTTGGACGGCTACACCTTC.

The chain joins TRBV2 to TRBJ1-4, with 8 bases aligning to TRBD1. This CDR3 comprises 16 residues. J gave up 5 bases and V 5 bases, and 10 bases lay outside the gene matches. Per germline, CDR1 SNHLY and CDR2 FYNNEI. The CDR3 nucleotides are TGTGCCAGCAGTAAACTGGGACAGGCGCTGAATGAAAAACTGTTTTTT. Its protein is CASSKLGQALNEKLFF. The full variable domain, its missing parts supplied by reference TRBV2 and TRBJ1-4, is EPEVTQTPSHQVTQMGQEVILRCVPISNHLYFYWYRQILGQKVEFLVSFYNNEISEKSEIFDDQFSVERPDGSNFTLKIRSTKLEDSAMYFCASSKLGQALNEKLFFGSGTQLSVL.

This sequence joins TRBV24-1 and TRBJ2-5, with a tentative D call TRBD1 (5 bases). V lost 4 bases and J lost 5, with 10 bases in between. The CDR3 extends over 13 amino acids. Germline assignment: CDR1 KGHDR and CDR2 SFDVKD. CDR3 nucleotide sequence: TGTGCCACCAGTGACGGACATAGGGAGACCCAGTACTTC. Protein: CATSDGHRETQYF.

J is TRBJ2-7 and V is TRBV27; TRBD2 might be the D (5 bases). There are 17 residues in the CDR3. Trimming shortened V by 3 bases and J by 1 base, and 19 bases separated the two germline ends. Looked up from germline, CDR1 is MNHEY and CDR2 is SMNVEV (reference sequence). The CDR3 protein is CASSFSIGRAASYEQYF. CDR3 nucleotide sequence: TGTGCCAGCAGTTTTTCAATTGGGCGAGCGGCGTCCTACGAGCAGTACTTC.